Following are 14 T cell receptor beta chains from one sample sequenced in a study of lymphopenia after photon versus proton radiotherapy. TCRdb's table, derived via immunoSEQ multiplex PCR, lists solely in-frame clones and lacks some. The sample records 65,000 to 85,000 clones, about 90% being singletons. The sequencing used peripheral blood, collected from a patient treated with photon-based radiotherapy. These receptors all stem from a woman aged 40 to 50 with cholangiocarcinoma.

This sequence joins TRBV9 and TRBJ2-3; D remains ambiguous. This CDR3 region has 15 residues. Germline V gene data show CDR1 as SGDLS and CDR2 as YYNGEE. Trimming shortened V by 2 bases and J by 2 bases, and 12 bases separated the two germline ends. CDR3 amino acids: CASSVRQLVTDTQYF. The CDR3 DNA reads as TGTGCCAGCAGCGTTCGGCAGTTAGTCACAGATACGCAGTATTTT.

Notes on this clone: Other nucleotide sequences in the sample specify the same CDR3. This rearrangement joins TRBV18 to TRBJ2-7; TRBD1 might be the D (5 bases). CDR1 is KGHSH and CDR2 is LQKENI in the germline V gene. This CDR3 comprises 13 residues. Trimming took 3 bases from V and 3 from J, leaving 9 bases between them. The CDR3 region has the DNA TGTGCCAGCTCACCCACAGACAGCTACGAGCAGTACTTC. As protein: CASSPTDSYEQYF.

The CDR3 region is CASRGTSPTGELFF. The CDR3 DNA sequence: TGTGCCAGCAGAGGGACTAGCCCTACCGGGGAGCTGTTTTTT. The rearrangement uses TRBV27 and TRBJ2-2; TRBD2 matches 9 bases. Germline trimming cut 6 bases from V and 5 bases from J; bases unmatched to any gene: 4. This CDR3 contains 14 residues. CDR1 is MNHEY and CDR2 is SMNVEV in the germline V gene (reference sequence).

The chain recombines TRBV27 with TRBJ1-2; 10 bases are a match to TRBD1. This CDR3 comprises 14 residues. Germline V gives CDR1 MNHEY, CDR2 SMNVEV (reference sequence). J was trimmed by 8 bases and V by 5 bases; bases with no gene match: 8. CDR3 in amino acids: CASSPGTGVKGYTF. As DNA, the CDR3 is TGTGCCAGCAGTCCCGGGACAGGGGTAAAGGGCTACACCTTC.

V is TRBV5-6 and J is TRBJ2-1; either TRBD1 or TRBD2 may supply D (5 bases each). CDR1 and CDR2 from the germline V gene are SGHDT and YYEEEE. Trimming left V 2 bases short and J 4 bases short, with 10 bases between. The CDR3 loop spans 14 amino acids. The CDR3 reads CASSFRDVYNEQFF. The CDR3, as DNA: TGTGCCAGCAGCTTCCGGGACGTATACAATGAGCAGTTCTTC.

The chain couples TRBV28 to TRBJ2-7; 9 bases align to TRBD2. This CDR3 is built from 13 residues. Germline V gives CDR1 MDHEN, CDR2 SYDVKM. The V segment lost 6 bases and the J segment 3 bases; nucleotides outside the gene matches: 3. The CDR3 spells CASRRTSDYEQYF. Written as DNA, the CDR3 is TGTGCCAGCAGGCGGACTAGCGACTACGAGCAGTACTTC.

The chain is built from TRBV5-1 and TRBJ2-1; 7 bases are a match to TRBD1. Trimming removed 3 bases from V and 9 bases from J; junction bases left unmatched: 15. The germline gives CDR1 SGHRS, CDR2 YFSETQ. There are 16 residues in the CDR3. CDR3 protein: CASSYTGTAKVGEQFF. CDR3 DNA sequence: TGCGCCAGCAGCTATACCGGGACAGCTAAGGTCGGTGAGCAGTTCTTC.

The chain recombines TRBV7-2 with TRBJ2-5, with D tentatively TRBD2 (6 bases). The V and J ends lost 1 base and 5 bases respectively, with 14 bases between them. The germline V gene has CDR1 SGHTA and CDR2 FQGNSA. The CDR3 covers 15 residues. CDR3 sequence (DNA): TGTGCCAGCAGCTTAGTTCACGGGGGATCGGAGACCCAGTACTTC. Amino acid sequence: CASSLVHGGSETQYF.

The chain carries TRBV6-1 and TRBJ1-5, with D unresolved. The CDR3 contains 14 residues. Trimming left V 4 bases short and J 0 bases short, with 7 bases between. Per the germline V gene, CDR1 is MNHNS and CDR2 is SASEGT. The CDR3 DNA is TGTGCCAGCAGTGGAGGGTATAGCAATCAGCCCCAGCATTTT. Amino acids: CASSGGYSNQPQHF.

CDR3 region: CASSLEGTSGTYEQYF. CDR3 nucleotide sequence: TGTGCCAGCAGCTTAGAAGGGACTAGCGGGACCTACGAGCAGTACTTC. V usage is TRBV7-2 and J usage is TRBJ2-7, with 13 nucleotides matching TRBD2. The CDR3 has 16 amino acids. The germline V gene encodes CDR1 SGHTA and CDR2 FQGNSA. V shed 1 base and J 2 bases; nucleotides not matched to a gene: 2.

The chain couples TRBV5-1 to TRBJ2-7; D gene ambiguous. This CDR3 spans 11 amino acids. Trimming removed 0 bases from V and 6 bases from J, with 4 bases in between. CDR1 is SGHRS and CDR2 is YFSETQ in the germline V gene. The CDR3 loop reads CASSLGAEQYF. The CDR3 coding sequence is TGCGCCAGCAGCTTGGGTGCCGAGCAGTACTTC.

This clone was seen just once. This rearrangement joins TRBV4-3 to TRBJ2-7, with 8 bases aligning to TRBD2. Unmatched junction bases numbered 2, after V lost 0 bases and J lost 4 bases. The CDR3 is 14 amino acids. Germline CDR1 LGHNA, CDR2 YSLEER. The CDR3 DNA reads as TGCGCCAGCAGCCAAGATAGCGGGACGTACGAGCAGTACTTC. This gives the protein CASSQDSGTYEQYF.

V usage is TRBV5-1 and J usage is TRBJ1-2; D unresolved. Trimming took 0 bases from V and 3 from J, leaving 12 bases between them. Germline V gene sequence: CDR1 SGHRS, CDR2 YFSETQ. The CDR3 is 15 amino acids. The CDR3: CASSLAGQTDYGYTF. The CDR3 nucleotides read TGCGCCAGCAGCTTGGCCGGCCAAACTGACTATGGCTACACCTTC.

The V call is TRBV19, the J call TRBJ1-2; TRBD1 is a possible D gene (6 bases). The CDR3 has 13 amino acids. V lost 7 bases and J 6 bases, leaving 15 bases between the germline ends. Germline V gene lookup returns CDR1 LNHDA and CDR2 SQIVND (reference sequence). In DNA form, the CDR3 reads TGTGCCAGTACCCCCCAACAGGGAAATGGCTACACCTTC. Amino acids: CASTPQQGNGYTF.